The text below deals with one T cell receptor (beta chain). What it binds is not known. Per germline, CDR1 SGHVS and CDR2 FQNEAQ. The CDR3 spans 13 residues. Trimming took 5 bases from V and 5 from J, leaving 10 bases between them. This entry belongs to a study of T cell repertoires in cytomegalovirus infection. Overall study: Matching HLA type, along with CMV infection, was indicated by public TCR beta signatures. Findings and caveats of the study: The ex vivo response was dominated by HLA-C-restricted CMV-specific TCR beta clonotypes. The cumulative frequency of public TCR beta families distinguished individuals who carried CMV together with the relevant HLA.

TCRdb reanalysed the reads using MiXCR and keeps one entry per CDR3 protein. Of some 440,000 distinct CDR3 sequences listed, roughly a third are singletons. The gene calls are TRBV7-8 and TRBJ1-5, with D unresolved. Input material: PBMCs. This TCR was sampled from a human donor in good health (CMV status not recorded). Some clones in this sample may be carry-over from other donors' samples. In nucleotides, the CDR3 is TGTGCCAGCAGCGGGCGAATCGATCAGCCCCAGCATTTT. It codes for CASSGRIDQPQHF. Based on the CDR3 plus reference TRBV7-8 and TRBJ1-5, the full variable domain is GAGVSQSPRYKVAKRGQDVALRCDPISGHVSLFWYQQALGQGPEFLTYFQNEAQLDKSGLPSDRFFAERPEGSVSTLKIQRTQQEDSAVYLCASSGRIDQPQHFGDGTRLSIL.